These 21 T cell receptor beta chains were sequenced from one sample in a study of CD8+CD57+ T cells in acquired aplastic anemia. Genomic DNA, serving as template, underwent TCR beta VDJ and CDR3 profiling. A single record per CDR3 protein comes from TCRdb applying MiXCR to the reads. The sample yields 120,000 or so distinct CDR3 sequences, less than 50% seen once. Whoever was chosen for sequencing had shown CD8+CD57+ cell expansion by flow cytometry. The sequencing input was sorted CD4+, CD8+, or CD8+CD57+ T cells (not recorded which) from PBMCs. All receptors come from a human donor with aplastic anemia.

There are many counts of this clonotype. The chain combines TRBV6-1 with TRBJ2-7; a possible D gene is TRBD2 (6 bases). V shed 6 bases and J shed 0 bases, with 15 bases lying between them. Germline lookup yields CDR1 MNHNS and CDR2 SASEGT. The CDR3 sequence is 15 residues long. The CDR3 sequence is CASSLGLRSSYEQYV. DNA of the CDR3: TGTGCCAGCAGCCTGGGACTCCGGAGCTCCTACGAGCAGTACGTC.

This clonotype was seen ten or more times. The CDR3 DNA is TGCGCCAGCAGCTTGGGACAGGGGGTTGAGCAGTTCTTC. Translating gives CASSLGQGVEQFF. The chain combines TRBV5-1 with TRBJ2-1; 9 nucleotides match TRBD1. The CDR3 loop spans 13 amino acids. The junction had 1 base not matched to a gene; V was cut back by 0 bases and J by 9 bases. Germline V lookup: CDR1 SGHRS, CDR2 YFSETQ.

Worth noting for this clonotype: A single base separates this from a much larger clone, so it may be a read error. This rearrangement joins TRBV11-2 to TRBJ1-2; D might be TRBD1 (5 bases). This CDR3 is built from 16 residues. V lost 5 bases, J lost 4 bases, and 20 bases lay in between. Germline values: CDR1 SGHAT, CDR2 FQNNGV. The CDR3 region is CASSPHLRGSTYGYTF. The CDR3 nucleotides read TGTGCCAGCAGCCCACACCTCCGGGGGAGTACCTATGGCTACACCTTC. The complete variable domain, with remaining parts taken from reference TRBV11-2 and TRBJ1-2, reads EAGVAQSPRYKIIEKRQSVAFWCNPISGHATLYWYQQILGQGPKLLIQFQNNGVVDDSQLPKDRFSAERLKGVDSTLKIQPAKLEDSAVYLCASSPHLRGSTYGYTFGSGTRLTVV.

The V and J genes are TRBV12-3 or TRBV12-4 and TRBJ2-1; D is unclear. Trimming pared 2 bases from V and 7 bases from J, leaving 6 bases between. The CDR3 extends over 12 amino acids. The CDR3 nucleotides read TGTGCCAGCAGTTTAACTATAAATGAGCAGTTCTTC. Protein: CASSLTINEQFF.

About this clonotype itself: A read error is possible here, since a much larger clone lies one base away. The chain recombines TRBV14 with TRBJ1-1, with 9 bases aligning to TRBD1. This CDR3 is built from 17 residues. CDR1 and CDR2 from the germline V gene are SGHDN and FVKESK. The DNA of the CDR3 is TGTGCCTGCAGCCCTAATAACCGGGACAGGGTGAACACTGAAGCTTTCTTT. Its protein product is CACSPNNRDRVNTEAFF.

The chain combines TRBV2 with TRBJ1-2, with TRBD1 as a possible D gene (5 bases). Germline V gives CDR1 SNHLY, CDR2 FYNNEI. V lost 7 bases to trimming and J lost 8 bases, with 20 bases between them. This CDR3 region has 14 residues. The CDR3 DNA is TGTGCCAGCACCCCCGGGACGGACCCCTCAGGCTACACCTTC. Translating it yields CASTPGTDPSGYTF.

A word on this clonotype: Compared with germline, one end of the junction differs, possibly owing to a read error. V gene TRBV19 combines with J gene TRBJ2-3; the match to TRBD2 covers 7 bases. The CDR3 is made up of 13 amino acids. The germline V gene encodes CDR1 LNHDA and CDR2 SQIVND (reference sequence). This CDR3 reads CASRPSGTDTQCF. CDR3 sequence (DNA): TGTGCCAGTAGGCCTAGCGGCACAGATACGCAGTGTTTT.

The chain links TRBV25-1 to TRBJ1-2, with D unclear. The V end was cut by 4 bases, the J end by 8 bases, with 14 bases between. Germline V gene lookup returns CDR1 MGHDK and CDR2 SYGVNS. The CDR3 consists of 13 residues. CDR3 nucleotide sequence: TGTGCCAGCAGTGGAGGGCAGCCTTGGGGCTACACCTTC. Amino acid sequence: CASSGGQPWGYTF.

This chain links TRBV9 with TRBJ2-7; D not resolved. Germline CDR1 SGDLS, CDR2 YYNGEE. The CDR3 extends over 14 amino acids. Trimming left V 0 bases short and J 3 bases short, with 10 bases between. CDR3 bases: TGTGCCAGCAGCGTAGATTACGGAAACTACGAGCAGTACTTC. It yields the protein CASSVDYGNYEQYF. Full variable domain (outside the CDR3, taken from reference TRBV9 and TRBJ2-7): DSGVTQTPKHLITATGQRVTLRCSPRSGDLSVYWYQQSLDQGLQFLIQYYNGEERAKGNILERFSAQQFPDLHSELNLSSLELGDSALYFCASSVDYGNYEQYFGPGTRLTVT.

This clonotype was recorded a few times. The chain joins TRBV5-1 to TRBJ2-1; 9 nucleotides match TRBD2. The CDR3 covers 15 residues. J lost 8 bases, V lost 0 bases, and 6 bases had no gene match. Germline V gene data show CDR1 as SGHRS and CDR2 as YFSETQ. CDR3: CASSLEGLAPDEQFF. The CDR3 coding sequence is TGCGCCAGCAGCTTGGAGGGACTAGCTCCCGATGAGCAGTTCTTC.

Many counts were recorded for this clonotype. The V and J genes are TRBV4-2 and TRBJ1-1, with unresolved D. CDR1 LGHNA and CDR2 YNFKEQ come from the germline V gene. The CDR3 totals 14 residues. Trimming removed 0 bases at V and 2 bases at J, with 7 bases between. CDR3 region: CASSQEQRNTEAFF. For the CDR3, the DNA is TGTGCCAGCAGCCAAGAACAGAGAAACACTGAAGCTTTCTTT.

The chain combines TRBV10-3 with TRBJ1-1; weak D call: TRBD1 (6 bases). CDR1 is ENHRY, CDR2 SYGVKD, per germline. The CDR3 loop spans 14 amino acids. Trimming took 4 bases from V and 5 from J, leaving 14 bases between them. The CDR3 is CAISGGGGETEAFF. CDR3 in DNA: TGTGCCATCAGTGGAGGGGGAGGAGAAACTGAAGCTTTCTTT.

The chain recombines TRBV15 with TRBJ2-3; D not resolved. The length of the CDR3 is 17 residues. The V and J ends lost 4 bases and 0 bases respectively, with 17 bases between them. Germline CDR1 is LNHNV and CDR2 is YYDKDF (reference sequence). CDR3 loop: CATSNRTDSGSTDTQYF. In DNA, the CDR3 is TGTGCCACCAGCAACCGGACCGACTCGGGTAGCACAGATACGCAGTATTTT.

This clonotype was counted a few times. The gene calls are TRBV3-1 and TRBJ2-1, with 10 bases lining up with TRBD2. V lost 0 bases and J lost 6; bases outside the gene matches: 8. The germline gives CDR1 LGHDT, CDR2 YNNKEL (reference sequence). This CDR3 is 17 amino acids long. CDR3 coding DNA: TGTGCCAGCAGCCAAGATCAAGCGGGGGGGCAGTCCAATGAGCAGTTCTTC. It is translated as CASSQDQAGGQSNEQFF.

V gene TRBV29-1 combines with J gene TRBJ1-2; D is ambiguous. With 3 bases removed from V and 4 bases from J, the gap between germline ends came to 15 bases. This CDR3 contains 14 residues. Germline V gene lookup returns CDR1 SQVTM and CDR2 ANQGSEA. The CDR3 DNA follows: TGCAGCGTTGATCCGGGAACCGACGTCTATGGCTACACCTTC. Translating gives CSVDPGTDVYGYTF.

The chain uses TRBV9 and TRBJ2-5; 10 bases agree with TRBD2. After removal of 0 bases from V and 5 bases from J, the junction contained 1 base not matched to a gene. Per the germline V gene, CDR1 is SGDLS and CDR2 is YYNGEE. The CDR3 spans 14 residues. For the CDR3, the DNA is TGTGCCAGCAGCGTAGATAGCGGGGGGGAGACCCAGTACTTC. It translates to CASSVDSGGETQYF.

Many counts were recorded for this clonotype. J is TRBJ1-6 and V is TRBV10-3; D uncertain. Germline V gives CDR1 ENHRY, CDR2 SYGVKD. There are 18 residues in the CDR3. V lost 0 bases and J 7 bases, leaving 19 bases between the germline ends. CDR3 DNA sequence: TGTGCCATCAGTGAGTCCATCTTCCACAAAGAAGACAATTCACCCCTCCACTTT. It translates to CAISESIFHKEDNSPLHF.

The chain employs TRBV19 and TRBJ2-3; D not resolved. The CDR3 loop spans 12 amino acids. The V end lost 3 bases, the J end lost 3 bases, and 4 bases lay between the germline ends. Per germline, CDR1 LNHDA and CDR2 SQIVND (reference sequence). The CDR3 sequence is CASSMRTDTQYF. The CDR3 bases are TGTGCCAGTAGTATGCGTACAGATACGCAGTATTTT.

The chain joins TRBV6-1 to TRBJ2-2; D tentatively reads TRBD1 or TRBD2 (5 bases each). This CDR3 contains 14 residues. The germline V and J ends were trimmed by 8 bases and 2 bases, with 12 bases remaining between them. Germline-derived CDR1 and CDR2 are MNHNS and SASEGT. The CDR3 loop is CASGTGRNTGELFF. In DNA, the CDR3 is TGTGCCAGCGGGACGGGGAGAAACACCGGGGAGCTGTTTTTT.

Details on this clonotype: An end of the junction does not agree with germline; a read error may underlie this. This chain joins TRBV5-1 and TRBJ2-5; 9 nucleotides agree with TRBD2. This CDR3 has 16 amino acids. From germline, CDR1 is SGHRS and CDR2 YFSETQ. Here the CDR3 DNA reads TGCGCCAGCAGCTTGGTTAGCGGGGGCCCCCCGGAGACCCAGTGCTTC. Translated: CASSLVSGGPPETQCF.

Comments on this clonotype: A much larger clone sits a single nucleotide away, making a read error possible. This sequence joins TRBV4-1 and TRBJ1-2, with D possibly TRBD1 on 5 matching bases. The germline gives CDR1 MGHRA, CDR2 YSYEKL. V was shortened by 3 bases and J by 3 bases, with 8 bases between the two germline ends. This CDR3 has 13 amino acids. CDR3 sequence: CASSQRGDYGYTF. The CDR3 coding sequence is TGCGCCAGCAGCCAGAGAGGGGACTATGGCTACACCTTC.